Listed below are T cell receptor beta chains from one sample, sequenced in a study of blood T cell repertoires in COVID-19. Here immunoSEQ multiplex PCR was the method, and the copy in TCRdb shows in-frame clones only, minus some. Among fewer than 200,000 clones, over 60% were seen once, and the ten largest hold about 4%. The sample comprised peripheral blood. These receptor sequences come from a woman of 80 years or more with acute or convalescent COVID-19. The CDR3 runs from the conserved cysteine through the conserved F or W. The order of the fields is CDR3 length, J gene, clone size, D gene, V gene, CDR3 DNA, CDR3 protein. A D gene is named only where the DNA matches it firmly. Expanded clones get a size class; other rows say once, few or many, or leave the size out.

length: 12
J: TRBJ1-1
size: -
D: -
V: TRBV5-5
DNA: TGTGCCAGCAGCTTTGAGGCCTCGAAAGCTTTCTTT
CDR3: CASSFEASKAFF

length: 14
J: TRBJ1-2
size: few
D: -
V: TRBV9
DNA: TGTGCCAGCAGCGTAGACCAGAGGGACTATGGCTACACCTTC
CDR3: CASSVDQRDYGYTF

length: 16
J: TRBJ1-2
size: -
D: TRBD1
V: TRBV19
DNA: TGTGCCAGCAAACCCCAACCCGGACAGGGAATCTATGGCTACACCTTC
CDR3: CASKPQPGQGIYGYTF

length: 13
J: TRBJ2-7
size: once
D: -
V: TRBV6-1
DNA: TGTGCCAGCAGTAAGGACAGCTCCTACGAGCAGTACTTC
CDR3: CASSKDSSYEQYF

length: 14
J: TRBJ2-5
size: few
D: TRBD1
V: TRBV5-1
DNA: TGCGCCAGCAGCTTGGGACAGGGGTCGGAGACCCAGTACTTC
CDR3: CASSLGQGSETQYF

length: 16
J: TRBJ2-2
size: -
D: TRBD1
V: TRBV27
DNA: TGTGCCAGCAGTAAACCGGGACAGGGTGTATCGGGGGAGCTGTTTTTT
CDR3: CASSKPGQGVSGELFF

length: 14
J: TRBJ1-5
size: -
D: -
V: TRBV27
DNA: TGTGCCAGCAGTTTCGGGACATCGGGACAGCCCCAGCATTTT
CDR3: CASSFGTSGQPQHF

length: 14
J: TRBJ2-7
size: few
D: -
V: TRBV6-6
DNA: TGTGCCAGCAATAGACTTAGACGGGGCTACGAGCAGTACTTC
CDR3: CASNRLRRGYEQYF

length: 15
J: TRBJ2-7
size: -
D: TRBD2
V: TRBV7-3
DNA: TGTGCCAGCAGCTTACTTCCGGGAGGAACGGATGAGCAGTACTTC
CDR3: CASSLLPGGTDEQYF

length: 17
J: TRBJ1-5
size: -
D: TRBD1
V: TRBV20-1
DNA: TGCAGTGCTAGTACAGGGGGCTTTAGTTATAGCAATCAGCCCCAGCATTTT
CDR3: CSASTGGFSYSNQPQHF

length: 13
J: TRBJ2-5
size: -
D: -
V: TRBV27
DNA: TGTGCCAGCAGTTTAGCGCACCAAGAGACCCAGTACTTC
CDR3: CASSLAHQETQYF

length: 16
J: TRBJ1-6
size: once
D: -
V: TRBV18
DNA: TGTGCCAGCTCACCCTGGGCCCAGGGTATACCCTCACCCCTCCACTTT
CDR3: CASSPWAQGIPSPLHF

length: 15
J: TRBJ2-7
size: once
D: TRBD1
V: TRBV5-1
DNA: TGCGCCAGCAAGTTTGGGACAGGGGATTCCTACGAGCAGTACTTC
CDR3: CASKFGTGDSYEQYF

length: 13
J: TRBJ2-3
size: -
D: -
V: TRBV6-5
DNA: TGTGCCAGCACTCCCGGACTCACAGATACGCAGTATTTT
CDR3: CASTPGLTDTQYF

length: 16
J: TRBJ2-7
size: few
D: -
V: TRBV4-1
DNA: TGCGCCAGCAGCCGGACTCCGACGGCCGATTCCTACGAGCAGTACTTC
CDR3: CASSRTPTADSYEQYF

length: 16
J: TRBJ1-3
size: -
D: -
V: TRBV18
DNA: TGTGCCAGCTCACCGGACAGCTTATTCTCTGGAAACACCATATATTTT
CDR3: CASSPDSLFSGNTIYF

length: 16
J: TRBJ1-2
size: -
D: -
V: TRBV4-3
DNA: TGCGCCAGCAGCCAAGAGTGGGCCCAGGTCACCTATGGCTACACCTTC
CDR3: CASSQEWAQVTYGYTF

length: 14
J: TRBJ2-5
size: -
D: TRBD1
V: TRBV9
DNA: TGTGCCAGCAGCAAAGGACAGGGAGGAGAGACCCAGTACTTC
CDR3: CASSKGQGGETQYF